The next 5 T cell receptor beta chains were all read from a single sample in a study of identical twins. In TCRdb, the 5' RACE reads were re-called with MiXCR into one record per CDR3 protein. The sample lists 350,000 to 450,000 distinct CDR3 sequences, about 18% occurring once. Material: naive T cells sorted from blood. The receptors come from a man over 45 in good health.

The gene calls are TRBV10-3 and TRBJ2-7; 14 nucleotides match TRBD2. V shed 6 bases, J shed 2 bases, and the junction held 0 bases outside the gene matches. Germline V gene data show CDR1 as ENHRY and CDR2 as SYGVKD. There are 14 residues in the CDR3. CDR3 region: CAIRTSGRAYEQYF. The DNA for the CDR3 is TGTGCCATCAGGACTAGCGGGAGGGCCTACGAGCAGTACTTC.

This clonotype was recorded many times. The chain couples TRBV4-3 to TRBJ2-1; 10 bases are shared with TRBD2. The CDR3 contains 16 residues. The junction had 5 bases not matched to a gene; V was cut back by 0 bases and J by 6 bases. Germline-derived CDR1 and CDR2 are LGHNA and YSLEER. The CDR3 sequence is CASSQDRLAGANEQFF. The DNA for the CDR3 is TGCGCCAGCAGCCAAGATCGTCTAGCGGGAGCCAATGAGCAGTTCTTC.

V and J are TRBV20-1 and TRBJ2-5; D may be TRBD2 (6 bases). The CDR3 is 16 amino acids. CDR1 is DFQATT, CDR2 SNEGSKA, per germline (reference sequence). Trimming took 5 bases from V and 5 from J, leaving 24 bases between them. For the CDR3, the DNA is TGCAGTGCTCCGCGGGAAAGGGGAGGAGGGTGGGAGACCCAGTACTTC. It encodes CSAPRERGGGWETQYF.

This clonotype was detected a few times. J is TRBJ2-7 and V is TRBV7-9; D gene unclear. CDR3 length: 12 amino acids. V was trimmed by 4 bases and J by 2 bases, leaving 6 bases between them. Germline V gene lookup returns CDR1 SEHNR and CDR2 FQNEAQ (reference sequence). CDR3 sequence: CASSSVPYEQYF. CDR3 coding DNA: TGTGCCAGCAGCTCCGTCCCCTACGAGCAGTACTTC.

This sequence joins TRBV28 and TRBJ2-7, with TRBD2 as a possible D gene (7 bases). Germline CDR1 reads MDHEN; CDR2 reads SYDVKM. Trimming took off 5 bases at V and 3 bases at J, with 17 bases between the two ends. The CDR3 runs 15 residues. The CDR3 loop reads CASSPGSGGLYEQYF. CDR3 sequence (DNA): TGTGCCAGCAGTCCCGGTTCGGGGGGCCTCTACGAGCAGTACTTC.